This T cell receptor (beta chain) came from a study of identifying expanded T cells in peripheral blood (dated by TCRdb to between 2018 and 2020). At the level of the whole study: Four technical replicates, made by sequencing separate aliquots from the same pool of genomic DNA, were compared pairwise. Study-wide conclusions, independent of this receptor: Variance in clone template counts between approximately 2-week samples significantly increased with total template count across all healthy donors. The authors expected that over much longer intervals, such as months to years, biological variance in healthy repertoires might increase even further. The binomial model flagged roughly 1.3 differentially abundant clones between technical replicates but about 15 over about 2 weeks and 19 to 20 over roughly 4 weeks. Both the number of clones called differentially abundant and the false-positive rate were significantly reduced by the beta-binomial model across all healthy-donor time intervals.

Comment on this clone: Its antigen remains unidentified. Base quality data are lacking; no much larger clone is found one base away.

TCRbeta CDR3 regions were profiled with the immunoSEQ Assay using bias-controlled multiplex PCR amplification of genomic DNA. As for how the authors treated the data: To quantify the absolute abundance of each unique TCRbeta CDR3 region, the sequences were collapsed and filtered. Differential abundance was tested with two models: a binomial (Fisher-equivalent) model and a beta-binomial model that adds time-dependent variance fitted from healthy donors. Clones with fewer than 5 combined templates were excluded, and clones with Benjamini-Hochberg FDR below 0.01 were called differentially abundant. The form v = (b*log(k)+a)^2 was used to model beta-binomial variance as a function of total template count across the two samples. TCRdb limited this immuneACCESS table to in-frame rearrangements with V and J called. A share of clones is missing; checked studies link under half to unresolved V genes, and the rest is unexplained. V and J calls and clone size are copied from that table; D and trimming were computed from the DNA. The sample records 100,000 to 150,000 clones, approximately 86% of which are singletons. The ten largest clonotypes hold roughly 7.9% of the sample.

No immune events such as infections were documented for the healthy donors during the collection period. Blood repertoires from healthy donors were used as a training cohort for calibrating time-dependent variance in a beta-binomial model of differential abundance of T-cell clones. The training cohort included 10 or so healthy donors, of whom 3 were female and 7 were male. An age range of about 29 to 65 years, with an average of roughly 40 years, was recorded for the donors. Obtained from a commercial supplier, whole blood was collected from each healthy donor at three time points set around two weeks apart. For immunosequencing, genomic DNA was extracted from whole blood that had not been sorted. CDR1 and CDR2 (LNHDA, SQIVND) derive from the germline V gene (reference sequence). The CDR3 starts with the cysteine, ends with the phenylalanine, and has 12 residues. Left in the record is the CDR3 DNA by itself, 36 bases read in frame from the first base. Relative to germline, V is 7 bases shorter and J is 5 bases shorter, with 12 bases between their ends.

The TCR comes from a person aged 18 to 70 in good health. The chain is made from TRBV19 and TRBJ2-7, with a tentative D gene TRBD1 over 5 matching bases. The specimen was blood. The nucleotide sequence reads as follows: TGTGCCAGTAACCAAGGGGTGGACGAGCAGTACTTC. Its coded protein is CASNQGVDEQYF.